The 13 T cell receptor beta chains below were found in one sample sequenced in a study of identical twins. TCRdb re-called the 5' RACE reads through MiXCR, storing one row per CDR3 protein. Counted here are 200,000 to 250,000 distinct CDR3 sequences, around 15% occurring once; the ten biggest clones make up approximately 8.8%. The source material was memory (CD45RO+) T cells sorted from blood. Every receptor here comes from a woman under 30 in good health.

The chain is built from TRBV4-2 and TRBJ2-2; D remains unclear. The CDR3 has 18 residues. Germline values: CDR1 LGHNA, CDR2 YNFKEQ. Trimming took 6 bases from V and 0 from J, leaving 20 bases between them. DNA of the CDR3: TGTGCCAGCAGTTTCGAGGATCAAGCAGACTCGAACACCGGGGAGCTGTTTTTT. Translation gives CASSFEDQADSNTGELFF.

In its sample, this clonotype was seen a few times. The chain carries TRBV13 and TRBJ2-3; a weak D match, TRBD1 (6 bases). Germline V CDR1 and CDR2: PRHDT, FYEKMQ (reference sequence). This CDR3 region has 16 residues. V shed 0 bases and J shed 4 bases, with 14 bases lying between them. This CDR3 reads CASSLGQGPDADTQYF. CDR3 bases: TGTGCCAGCAGCTTAGGACAGGGACCCGACGCAGATACGCAGTATTTT.

The chain carries TRBV20-1 and TRBJ2-7; D might be TRBD2 (6 bases). The CDR3 sequence is 13 residues long. Trimming cost V 7 bases and J 3 bases, with 16 bases left between them. Germline V gene lookup returns CDR1 DFQATT and CDR2 SNEGSKA (reference sequence). The CDR3 bases are TGCAGTGGATTGGGTAGCGGACGCTACGAGCAGTACTTC. Amino acid sequence: CSGLGSGRYEQYF.

This clonotype was picked up a small number of times. The chain combines TRBV7-2 with TRBJ2-1, with 15 bases that match TRBD2. V lost 5 bases and J lost 10; bases outside the gene matches: 6. There are 15 residues in the CDR3. Germline V gene data show CDR1 as SGHTA and CDR2 as FQGNSA. The CDR3 DNA is TGTGCCAGCAGCCTAGGACTAGCGGGGGGGCGGGAGCAGTTCTTC. Amino acid sequence: CASSLGLAGGREQFF.

The chain carries TRBV5-4 and TRBJ2-3; 13 bases are shared with TRBD2. Germline trimming cut 4 bases from V and 5 bases from J; bases unmatched to any gene: 7. Germline V gives CDR1 SGHNT, CDR2 YYREEE (reference sequence). The CDR3 has 16 amino acids. DNA for the CDR3: TGTGCCAGCAGCCATACTAGCGGGGGGGCAGGAGATACGCAGTATTTT. It codes for CASSHTSGGAGDTQYF.

This clonotype has just a few counts. The rearrangement links TRBV5-4 to TRBJ2-6, with D uncertain. The germline V and J ends were trimmed by 3 bases and 2 bases, with 9 bases remaining between them. This CDR3 spans 15 amino acids. Germline values: CDR1 SGHNT, CDR2 YYREEE (reference sequence). This CDR3 reads CASSSLGTGANVLTF. In nucleotides, the CDR3 is TGTGCCAGCAGCTCGCTTGGGACTGGGGCCAACGTCCTGACTTTC. Full variable domain (remainder filled in from reference TRBV5-4 and TRBJ2-6): ETGVTQSPTHLIKTRGQQVTLRCSSQSGHNTVSWYQQALGQGPQFIFQYYREEENGRGNFPPRFSGLQFPNYSSELNVNALELDDSALYLCASSSLGTGANVLTFGAGSRLTVL.

In its sample, this clonotype was seen a few times. The genes are TRBV4-2 and TRBJ2-3; D is possibly TRBD1 or TRBD2 (7 bases each). The CDR3 runs 17 residues. V was trimmed by 1 base and J by 4 bases, leaving 18 bases between them. Germline CDR1 and CDR2: LGHNA and YNFKEQ. The CDR3 nucleotides read TGTGCCAGCAGCCAAGGGCAGGGGGGGAGGTTTGCAGATACGCAGTATTTT. Translated, it gives CASSQGQGGRFADTQYF.

A few counts support this clonotype. The V and J genes are TRBV10-3 and TRBJ1-2; D is perhaps TRBD1 (6 bases). V was clipped by 7 bases and J by 8 bases, with 11 bases between them. The germline V gene has CDR1 ENHRY and CDR2 SYGVKD. The CDR3 contains 11 residues. The CDR3 reads CAINLGAGYTF. As DNA, the CDR3 is TGTGCCATCAATTTGGGGGCCGGCTACACCTTC.

This clonotype was picked up a small number of times. The chain has TRBV15 and TRBJ1-4; D unclear. The CDR3 has 13 residues. Germline CDR1 and CDR2: LNHNV and YYDKDF (reference sequence). V was shortened by 0 bases and J by 8 bases, with 7 bases between the two germline ends. CDR3 in DNA: TGTGCCACCAGCAGAGATTCGGGGGAAAAACTGTTTTTT. Amino acid sequence: CATSRDSGEKLFF.

V gene TRBV9 combines with J gene TRBJ2-7; a weak D match, TRBD2 (6 bases). V dropped 0 bases and J dropped 2 bases, with 12 bases sitting between them. The germline CDR1 and CDR2 sequences are SGDLS and YYNGEE. CDR3 length: 15 amino acids. DNA of the CDR3: TGTGCCAGCAGCGTAGCGGCAGGGACTGCCTACGAGCAGTACTTC. It yields the protein CASSVAAGTAYEQYF.

J is TRBJ2-3 and V is TRBV6-5; 9 nucleotides agree with TRBD2. Germline V gene sequence: CDR1 MNHEY, CDR2 SVGAGI. With V trimmed by 5 bases and J by 4 bases, 31 bases remained unmatched. This CDR3 region has 23 residues. The CDR3 protein is CASSLRRRLELLAGVIMADTQYF. CDR3 in DNA: TGTGCCAGCAGTCTCAGACGACGACTCGAGTTGTTAGCGGGAGTCATTATGGCAGATACGCAGTATTTT.

Only a few counts were recorded for this clonotype. The junction departs from germline at one end; a sequencing error may be responsible. V usage is TRBV7-7 and J usage is TRBJ2-5; no reliable D call. There are 13 residues in the CDR3. Germline CDR1 and CDR2: SSHAT and FNYEAQ (reference sequence). Written as DNA, the CDR3 is TGTGCTAGCAGCTACTATGGCGTGGATCCCCAGTACTTC. It translates to CASSYYGVDPQYF.

The sample holds a few counts of this clonotype. This chain connects TRBV9 to TRBJ1-4; TRBD1 is a possible D gene (5 bases). The germline gives CDR1 SGDLS, CDR2 YYNGEE. With 2 bases removed from V and 0 bases from J, the gap between germline ends came to 5 bases. The CDR3 covers 14 residues. The CDR3 sequence is CASSVGATNEKLFF. The CDR3 DNA follows: TGTGCCAGCAGCGTGGGGGCAACTAATGAAAAACTGTTTTTT.